This T cell receptor (beta chain) was found in a study of OX40 agonist ivuxolimab in advanced cancers. Using immunoSEQ multiplex PCR, the repertoire was profiled, and TCRdb retains in-frame clones only, with some absent. The table has 65,000 to 95,000 clones, around 82% seen once; the top ten hold about 0.73%. Trimming pared 1 base from V and 7 bases from J, leaving 16 bases between. The CDR3 has 15 residues. CDR1 SGHVS and CDR2 FNYEAQ come from the germline V gene. The receptor was derived from an adult with an advanced solid tumor such as melanoma, head and neck, liver or kidney cancer. This chain links TRBV7-6 with TRBJ1-1, with D maybe TRBD1 (5 bases). This sample comprised CD4+ or CD8+ T cells sorted from blood, obtained in a trial of the OX40 agonist ivuxolimab. CDR3 amino acids: CASSLEAGIRVEAFF. For the CDR3, the DNA is TGTGCCAGCAGCTTAGAGGCAGGGATCCGAGTTGAAGCTTTCTTT. Based on the CDR3 plus reference TRBV7-6 and TRBJ1-1, the full variable domain is GAGVSQSPRYKVTKRGQDVALRCDPISGHVSLYWYRQALGQGPEFLTYFNYEAQQDKSGLPNDRFSAERPEGSISTLTIQRTEQRDSAMYRCASSLEAGIRVEAFFGQGTRLTVV.